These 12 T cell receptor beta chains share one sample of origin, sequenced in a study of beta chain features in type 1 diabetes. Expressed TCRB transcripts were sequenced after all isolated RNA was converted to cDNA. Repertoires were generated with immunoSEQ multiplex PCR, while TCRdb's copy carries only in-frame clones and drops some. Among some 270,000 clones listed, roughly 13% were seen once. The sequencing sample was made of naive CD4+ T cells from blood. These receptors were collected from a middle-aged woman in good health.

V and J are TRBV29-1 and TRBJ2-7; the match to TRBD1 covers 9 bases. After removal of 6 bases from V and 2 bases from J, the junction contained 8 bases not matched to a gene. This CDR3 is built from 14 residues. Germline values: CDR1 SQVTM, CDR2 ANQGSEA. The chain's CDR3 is CSVWDREATYEQYF. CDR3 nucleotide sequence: TGCAGCGTCTGGGACAGGGAAGCCACCTACGAGCAGTACTTC.

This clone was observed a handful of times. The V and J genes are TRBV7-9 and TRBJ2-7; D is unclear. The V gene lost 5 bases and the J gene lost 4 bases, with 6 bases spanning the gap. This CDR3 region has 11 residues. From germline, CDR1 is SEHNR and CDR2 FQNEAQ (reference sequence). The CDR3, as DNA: TGTGCCAGCAGCATAAATTACGAGCAGTACTTC. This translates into CASSINYEQYF.

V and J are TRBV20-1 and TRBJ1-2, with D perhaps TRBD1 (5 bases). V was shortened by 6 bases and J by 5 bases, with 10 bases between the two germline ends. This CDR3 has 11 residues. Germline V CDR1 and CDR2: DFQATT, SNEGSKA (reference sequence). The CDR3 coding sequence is TGCAGTGCCCAGGGTAATTATGGCTACACCTTC. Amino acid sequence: CSAQGNYGYTF.

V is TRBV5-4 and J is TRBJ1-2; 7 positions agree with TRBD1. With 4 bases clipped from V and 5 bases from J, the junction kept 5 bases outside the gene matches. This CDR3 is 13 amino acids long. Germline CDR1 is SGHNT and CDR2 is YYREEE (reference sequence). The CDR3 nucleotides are TGTGCCAGCAGCCTGAGACAGGGATATGGCTACACCTTC. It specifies CASSLRQGYGYTF.

The CDR3 region has the DNA TGCAGCGCCACGACTAGCGGAGGTCCACTGAATGAGCAGTTCTTC. This codes for CSATTSGGPLNEQFF. The rearrangement joins TRBV29-1 to TRBJ2-1; the match to TRBD2 covers 9 bases. The CDR3 extends over 15 amino acids. V lost 7 bases and J lost 7; bases outside the gene matches: 14. Germline values: CDR1 SQVTM, CDR2 ANQGSEA.

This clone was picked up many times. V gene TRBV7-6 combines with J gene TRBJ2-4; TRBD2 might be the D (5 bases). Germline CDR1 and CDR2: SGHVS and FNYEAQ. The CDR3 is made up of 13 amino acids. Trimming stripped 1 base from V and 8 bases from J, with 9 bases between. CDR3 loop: CASSLGQEDIQYF. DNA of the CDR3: TGTGCCAGCAGCTTAGGTCAGGAGGACATTCAGTACTTC.

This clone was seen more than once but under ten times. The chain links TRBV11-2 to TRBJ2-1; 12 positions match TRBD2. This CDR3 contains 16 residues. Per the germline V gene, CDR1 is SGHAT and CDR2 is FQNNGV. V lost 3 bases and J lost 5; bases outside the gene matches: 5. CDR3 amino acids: CASSFTLAGGNNEQFF. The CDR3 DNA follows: TGTGCCAGCAGCTTTACCCTAGCGGGGGGGAACAATGAGCAGTTCTTC.

The CDR3 region has the DNA TGTGCCAGCAGTGGAGGCGGGGGGGCCACAGATACGCAGTATTTT. Translated: CASSGGGGATDTQYF. The rearrangement links TRBV2 to TRBJ2-3; TRBD2 matches 9 bases. The V gene's germline CDR1 is SNHLY and CDR2 FYNNEI. The CDR3 sequence is 15 residues long. J was trimmed by 2 bases and V by 4 bases; bases with no gene match: 4.

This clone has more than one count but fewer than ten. CDR3 loop: CSVVTGEETQYF. CDR3 sequence (DNA): TGCAGCGTGGTAACAGGGGAAGAGACCCAGTACTTC. The J gene is TRBJ2-5, the V gene TRBV29-1; TRBD1 agrees at 7 bases. Germline lookup yields CDR1 SQVTM and CDR2 ANQGSEA. V lost 6 bases and J lost 3; bases outside the gene matches: 4. The CDR3 spans 12 residues.

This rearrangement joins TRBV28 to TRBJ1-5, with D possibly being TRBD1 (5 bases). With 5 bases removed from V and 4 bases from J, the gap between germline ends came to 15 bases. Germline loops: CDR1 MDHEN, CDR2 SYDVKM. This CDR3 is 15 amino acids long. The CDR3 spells CASSPSGGWNQPQHF. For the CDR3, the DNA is TGTGCCAGCAGTCCTAGCGGGGGGTGGAATCAGCCCCAGCATTTT.

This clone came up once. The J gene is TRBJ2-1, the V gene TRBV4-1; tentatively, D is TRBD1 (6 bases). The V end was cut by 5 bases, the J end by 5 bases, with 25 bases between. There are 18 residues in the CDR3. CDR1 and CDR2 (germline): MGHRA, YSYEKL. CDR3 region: CASSYRPDRFRRDNEQFF. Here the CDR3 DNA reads TGCGCCAGCAGCTACAGACCCGACAGGTTCCGCAGGGACAATGAGCAGTTCTTC.

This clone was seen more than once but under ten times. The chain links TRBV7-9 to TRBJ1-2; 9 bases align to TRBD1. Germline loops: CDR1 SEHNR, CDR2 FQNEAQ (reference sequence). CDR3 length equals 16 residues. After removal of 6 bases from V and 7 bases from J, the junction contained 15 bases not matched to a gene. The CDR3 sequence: CASSPQPGQGTGGYTF. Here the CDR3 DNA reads TGTGCCAGCAGTCCCCAACCGGGACAGGGAACCGGTGGCTACACCTTC.